This T cell receptor beta chain was retrieved from a study of T-cell reconstitution after alpha-beta-depleted transplantation in children. In this sample, this clonotype turned up many times. V lost 1 base and J lost 2, with 9 bases in between. The CDR3 covers 15 residues. Germline lookup yields CDR1 MGHDK and CDR2 SYGVNS. Unique molecular identifiers tagged the TCRbeta library. TCRdb analysed the PCR reads with MiXCR anew, one entry per CDR3 protein. Among more than 250,000 distinct CDR3 sequences listed, approximately 9.6% were seen once. The sequencing here drew on PBMCs from the stem cell graft donor, taken from the stem cell graft. This clonotype was obtained from a human donor who donated a stem cell graft to a child with SCID. V is TRBV25-1 and J is TRBJ2-1; D is uncertain. The CDR3 DNA reads TGTGCCAGCAGTGAATCAGAGACACCCTACAATGAGCAGTTCTTC. Its protein product is CASSESETPYNEQFF.